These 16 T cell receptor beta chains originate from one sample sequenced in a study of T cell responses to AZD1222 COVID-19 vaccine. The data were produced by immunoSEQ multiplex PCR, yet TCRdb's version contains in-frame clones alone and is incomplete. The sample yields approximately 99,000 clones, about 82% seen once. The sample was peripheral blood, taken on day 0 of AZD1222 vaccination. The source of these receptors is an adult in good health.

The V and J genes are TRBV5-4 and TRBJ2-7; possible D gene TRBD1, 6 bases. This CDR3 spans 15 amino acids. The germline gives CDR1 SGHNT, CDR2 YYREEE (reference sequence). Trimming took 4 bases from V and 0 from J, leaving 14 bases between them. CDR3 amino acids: CASSPGTLSSYEQYF. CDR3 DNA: TGTGCCAGCAGCCCCGGGACACTTAGCTCCTACGAGCAGTACTTC.

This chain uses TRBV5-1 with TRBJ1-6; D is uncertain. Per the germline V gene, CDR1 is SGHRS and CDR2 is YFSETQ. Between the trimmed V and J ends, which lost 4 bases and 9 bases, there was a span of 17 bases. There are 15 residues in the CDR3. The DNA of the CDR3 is TGCGCCAGCAGCGAATCGGACGGGTTGGGTTCACCCCTCCACTTT. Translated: CASSESDGLGSPLHF.

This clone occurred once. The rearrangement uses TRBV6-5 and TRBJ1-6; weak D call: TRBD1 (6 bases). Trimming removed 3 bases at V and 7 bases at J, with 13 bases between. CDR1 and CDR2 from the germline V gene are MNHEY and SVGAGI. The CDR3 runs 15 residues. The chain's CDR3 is CASSYRGPGNSPLHF. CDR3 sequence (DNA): TGTGCCAGCAGTTATCGGGGGCCGGGAAATTCACCCCTCCACTTT.

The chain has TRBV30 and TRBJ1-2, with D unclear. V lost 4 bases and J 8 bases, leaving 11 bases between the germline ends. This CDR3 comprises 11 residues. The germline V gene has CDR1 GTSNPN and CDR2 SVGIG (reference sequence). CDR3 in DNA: TGTGCCTGGAACCAAAATCAGGGCTACACCTTC. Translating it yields CAWNQNQGYTF.

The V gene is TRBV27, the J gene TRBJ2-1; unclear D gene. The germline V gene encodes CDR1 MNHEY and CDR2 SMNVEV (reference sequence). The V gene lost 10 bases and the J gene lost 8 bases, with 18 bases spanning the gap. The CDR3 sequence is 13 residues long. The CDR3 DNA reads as TGTGCCATCTTCCCCTCCCTAAGACATGAGCAGTTCTTC. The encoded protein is CAIFPSLRHEQFF.

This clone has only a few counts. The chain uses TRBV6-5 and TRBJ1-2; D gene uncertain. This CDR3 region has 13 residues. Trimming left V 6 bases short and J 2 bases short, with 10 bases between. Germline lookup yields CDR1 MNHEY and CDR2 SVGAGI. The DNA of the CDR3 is TGTGCCAGCAGCCGATTATCGAACTATGGCTACACCTTC. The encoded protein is CASSRLSNYGYTF.

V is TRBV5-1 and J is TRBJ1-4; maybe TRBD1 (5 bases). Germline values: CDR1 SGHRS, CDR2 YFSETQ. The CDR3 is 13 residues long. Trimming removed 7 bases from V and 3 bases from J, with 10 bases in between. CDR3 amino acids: CASALGANEKLFF. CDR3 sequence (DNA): TGCGCCAGCGCCCTGGGGGCTAATGAAAAACTGTTTTTT.

The CDR3 region has the DNA TGTGCCAGCAGTTTCCCCGATTCACCCCTCCACTTT. Protein sequence: CASSFPDSPLHF. The chain recombines TRBV28 with TRBJ1-6; no definite D call. Germline V gene lookup returns CDR1 MDHEN and CDR2 SYDVKM. CDR3 length equals 12 residues. V was cut by 3 bases and J by 8 bases, with 5 bases left in between. The whole variable domain, remainder taken from reference TRBV28 and TRBJ1-6, is DVKVTQSSRYLVKRTGEKVFLECVQDMDHENMFWYRQDPGLGLRLIYFSYDVKMKEKGDIPEGYSVSREKKERFSLILESASTNQTSMYLCASSFPDSPLHFGNGTRLTVT.

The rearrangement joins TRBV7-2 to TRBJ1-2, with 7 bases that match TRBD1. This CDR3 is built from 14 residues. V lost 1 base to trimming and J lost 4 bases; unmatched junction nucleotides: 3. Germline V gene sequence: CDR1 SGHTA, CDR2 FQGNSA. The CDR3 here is CASSLGDRVYGYTF. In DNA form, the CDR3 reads TGTGCCAGCAGCTTAGGCGACAGGGTCTATGGCTACACCTTC.

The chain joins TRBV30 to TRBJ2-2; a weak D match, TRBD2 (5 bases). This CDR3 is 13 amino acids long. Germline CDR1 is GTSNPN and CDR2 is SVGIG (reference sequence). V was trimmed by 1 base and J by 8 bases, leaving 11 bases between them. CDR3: CAWSGTSMGELFF. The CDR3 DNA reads TGTGCCTGGAGTGGGACTTCGATGGGGGAGCTGTTTTTT.

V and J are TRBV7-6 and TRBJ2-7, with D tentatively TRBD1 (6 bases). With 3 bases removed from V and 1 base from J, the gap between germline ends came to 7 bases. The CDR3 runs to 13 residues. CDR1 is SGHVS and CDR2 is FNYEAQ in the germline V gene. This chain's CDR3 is CASSFQGSYEQYF. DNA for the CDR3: TGTGCCAGCAGCTTTCAGGGGTCCTACGAGCAGTACTTC.

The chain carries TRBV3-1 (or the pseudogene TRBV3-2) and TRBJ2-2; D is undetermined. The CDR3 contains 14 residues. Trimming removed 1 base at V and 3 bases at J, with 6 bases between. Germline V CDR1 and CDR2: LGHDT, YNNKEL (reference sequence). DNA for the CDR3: TGTGCCAGCAGCCAAGGACTCGACACCGGGGAGCTGTTTTTT. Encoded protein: CASSQGLDTGELFF.

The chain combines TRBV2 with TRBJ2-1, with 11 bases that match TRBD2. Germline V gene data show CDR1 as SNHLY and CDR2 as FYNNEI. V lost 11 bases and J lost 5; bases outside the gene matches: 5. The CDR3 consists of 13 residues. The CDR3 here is CAGASGGNNEQFF. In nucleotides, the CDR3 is TGTGCCGGCGCTAGCGGGGGGAACAATGAGCAGTTCTTC.

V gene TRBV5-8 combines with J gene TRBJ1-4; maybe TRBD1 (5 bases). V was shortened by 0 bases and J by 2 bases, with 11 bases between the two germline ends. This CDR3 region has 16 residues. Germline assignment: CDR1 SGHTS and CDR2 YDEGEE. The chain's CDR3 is CASSLGGRWTNEKLFF. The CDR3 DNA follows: TGTGCCAGCAGCTTGGGGGGGAGATGGACTAATGAAAAACTGTTTTTT.

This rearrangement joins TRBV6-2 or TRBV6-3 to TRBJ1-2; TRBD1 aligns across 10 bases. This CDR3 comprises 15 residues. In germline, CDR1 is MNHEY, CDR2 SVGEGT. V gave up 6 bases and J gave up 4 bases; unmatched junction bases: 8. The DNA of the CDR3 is TGTGCCAGCAGCCCGGGACAGGGGAACGTCTATGGCTACACCTTC. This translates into CASSPGQGNVYGYTF.

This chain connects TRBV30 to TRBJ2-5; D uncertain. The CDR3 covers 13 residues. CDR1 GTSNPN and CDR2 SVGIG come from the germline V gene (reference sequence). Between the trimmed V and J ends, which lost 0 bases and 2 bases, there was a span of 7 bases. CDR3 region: CAWSVDTQETQYF. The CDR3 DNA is TGTGCCTGGAGTGTAGATACACAAGAGACCCAGTACTTC.